These 20 T cell receptor beta chains share one sample of origin, sequenced in a study of tissue T cells after allogeneic stem cell transplantation (dated by TCRdb to about 2022). The sample's time point label is to be understood as: mouse harvest day 7 after allogeneic transplant. Each mouse graft, delivered by tail vein injection, combined 10^6 splenic CD5+ T cells with 10^7 T-cell-depleted bone marrow cells. Libraries were constructed by the immunoSEQ multiplex PCR assay. The source is immuneACCESS, and TCRdb retained only in-frame sequences with V and J called. Part of the clones is not carried over; for the studies checked, unresolved V genes explain less than half of this, and the remainder is unexplained. The sample includes roughly 7,000 clones, with 50% observed a single time. Of the sample, approximately 3.9% falls within the top ten clones. Source material: gut tissue. These TCRs come from a female BALB/c mouse given C57BL/6 T cells with graft-versus-host disease after an allogeneic hematopoietic cell transplant.

As to this clone: Mouse germline and gene names are used. The read gets to within 1 residue of the CDR3 end, and the germline J gene fills in the rest. The rearrangement links TRBV3 to TRBJ2-4; perhaps D is TRBD1 or TRBD2 (5 bases each). Germline values: CDR1 SNHLY, CDR2 FYNGKV (reference sequence). This CDR3 is 13 amino acids long. V lost 5 bases to trimming and J lost 0 bases, with 6 bases between them. The covered CDR3 bases are TGTGCCAGCAGCCGGGACAGTCAAAACACCTTGTAC. The encoded protein is CASSRDSQNTLY. The complete CDR3 reads CASSRDSQNTLYF.

This clone is large. Gene and germline names: mouse. The read finishes 1 residue shy of the CDR3 end, and the germline J gene is used to complete it. The chain employs TRBV16 and TRBJ2-7, with D unresolved. CDR1 is SGHSA, CDR2 FRNQAP, per germline. CDR3 size: 13 residues. V was shortened by 1 base and J by 6 bases, with 10 bases between the two germline ends. The CDR3 loop reads CASSLVPGSEQYF. CDR3 DNA, as far as it was read: TGTGCAAGCAGCTTAGTTCCGGGGTCTGAACAGTAC.

This clone appeared a few times. The gene names given are mouse names. Read coverage stops 1 residue before the CDR3 terminus; the germline J gene supplies the remainder. The chain is built from TRBV29 and TRBJ2-5, with 7 bases matching TRBD1. This CDR3 spans 12 amino acids. V shed 6 bases and J 4 bases; nucleotides not matched to a gene: 1. Germline V gives CDR1 MSHET, CDR2 SYDVDS. The CDR3 bases that were read are TGTGCTAGCAGCGACAGGGAAGACACCCAGTAC. It translates to CASSDREDTQY. The entire CDR3 sequence reads CASSDREDTQYF.

In the case of this clone: Genes and germline are mouse. The read gets to within 1 residue of the CDR3 end, and the germline J gene fills in the rest. V and J are TRBV23 and TRBJ2-3; the D call of TRBD1 is as the table states it, not checked on the DNA. The CDR3 length is 15 residues. Germline V gene lookup returns CDR1 KGHTA and CDR2 FQNQQP. CDR3 DNA (partial): TGCTCCAGCAGTCAACAGGGGGCGCGGGCAGAAACGCTGTAT. It yields the protein CSSSQQGARAETLY. The CDR3, in full, reads CSSSQQGARAETLYF.

This clone was recorded a few times. Mouse germline and gene names are used. The sequence runs out 1 residue before the end of the CDR3; the remainder is reconstructed from the germline J gene. The rearrangement links TRBV26 to TRBJ1-3, with D hard to call. Germline CDR1 is KGHPV and CDR2 is FQNQEV (reference sequence). CDR3 length equals 14 residues. Trimming shortened V by 5 bases and J by 0 bases, and 8 bases separated the two germline ends. This chain's CDR3 is CASSKEISGNTLYF. The sequenced part of the CDR3 DNA is TGTGCCAGCAGTAAAGAAATTTCTGGAAATACGCTCTAT.

This clone was picked up one time. Germline and genes here are mouse. Read coverage stops 1 residue before the CDR3 terminus; the germline J gene supplies the remainder. This sequence joins TRBV12-2 and TRBJ2-1, with 10 bases aligning to TRBD1. V trimming: 0 bases; J trimming: 5 bases; junction bases outside the gene matches: 0. Germline V lookup: CDR1 SGHLS, CDR2 HYDKME. The CDR3 contains 14 residues. The DNA read from the CDR3 is TGTGCCAGCTCTCTCGGGACAGGGGATGCTGAGCAGTTC. Protein sequence: CASSLGTGDAEQF. The CDR3 as a whole reads CASSLGTGDAEQFF.

With regard to this clone: Gene names refer to mouse genes. The read terminates 1 residue before the CDR3 end, so the remaining end is supplied by the germline J gene. The V gene is TRBV13-1, the J gene TRBJ2-1; D possibly uses TRBD1 or TRBD2 (5 bases each). Between the trimmed V and J ends, which lost 4 bases and 1 base, there was a span of 9 bases. Germline V gene data show CDR1 as NSHNY and CDR2 as SYGAGN. The CDR3 runs 14 residues. The part of the CDR3 DNA that was read is TGTGCCAGCAGTCCCCGGGACAACTATGCTGAGCAGTTC. Translation: CASSPRDNYAEQF. The whole CDR3 protein reads CASSPRDNYAEQFF.

This clone was observed a handful of times. The germline and genes are mouse ones. The sequence runs out 1 residue before the end of the CDR3; the remainder is reconstructed from the germline J gene. The genes are TRBV16 and TRBJ2-1, with 10 bases fitting TRBD2. After removal of 1 base from V and 1 base from J, the junction contained 1 base not matched to a gene. CDR1 and CDR2 (germline): SGHSA, FRNQAP. This CDR3 is 16 amino acids long. The CDR3 DNA, read in part, is TGTGCAAGCAGCTTAGCTGGGGGGGCGAACTATGCTGAGCAGTTC. Its protein product is CASSLAGGANYAEQF. In full, the CDR3 reads CASSLAGGANYAEQFF.

A remark on this clone: Gene names and germline refer to mouse. The read falls 1 residue short of the CDR3 end, and the missing part is taken from the germline J gene. The chain uses TRBV4 and TRBJ2-7, with 9 positions matching TRBD2. The CDR3 extends over 14 amino acids. Germline V CDR1 and CDR2: LGHDT, YNNKQL (reference sequence). The V and J ends lost 5 bases and 2 bases, in that order; junction bases with no gene match: 4. CDR3 DNA, as far as it was read: TGTGCCAGCAGCATCCGGGACTGGGCCTATGAACAGTAC. Amino acid sequence: CASSIRDWAYEQY. The entire CDR3 protein is CASSIRDWAYEQYF.

This clone was counted once. The genes are named according to mouse. The read falls 1 residue short of the CDR3 end, and the missing part is taken from the germline J gene. The chain links TRBV3 to TRBJ2-3; 8 nucleotides agree with TRBD1. The CDR3 is made up of 14 amino acids. Trimming removed 2 bases from V and 3 bases from J; junction bases left unmatched: 1. The germline V gene has CDR1 SNHLY and CDR2 FYNGKV (reference sequence). The CDR3 loop is CASSLQGAAETLYF. The CDR3 DNA, read in part, is TGTGCCAGCAGCTTACAGGGGGCAGCAGAAACGCTGTAT.

As for this clone: Germline and genes: mouse. The CDR3 end is not reached by the read, which stops 1 residue before it; the germline J gene fills it in. The chain is built from TRBV3 and TRBJ2-3; no clear D. This CDR3 is built from 13 residues. V lost 3 bases and J lost 0, with 4 bases in between. The V gene's germline CDR1 is SNHLY and CDR2 FYNGKV (reference sequence). The DNA read from the CDR3 is TGTGCCAGCAGCTTTGACAGTGCAGAAACGCTGTAT. Its protein is CASSFDSAETLY. The entire CDR3 is CASSFDSAETLYF.

Concerning this clone itself: The genes are named according to mouse. The read stops 1 residue short of the end of the CDR3; the missing end is completed from the germline J gene. The chain couples TRBV2 to TRBJ2-3, with 8 bases matching TRBD2. Losses at the gene ends were 0 bases for V and 2 bases for J; bases not matched to a gene: 4. This CDR3 has 16 amino acids. The germline gives CDR1 LGHNA, CDR2 YSYQKL. The CDR3 sequence: CASSQEGGRFAETLYF. The part of the CDR3 DNA that was read is TGTGCCAGCAGCCAAGAGGGGGGGCGCTTTGCAGAAACGCTGTAT.

Worth noting for this clone: Mouse names are used for the genes. The sequenced fragment ends 1 residue before the CDR3 boundary, so the rest is inferred from the germline J gene. This chain joins TRBV16 and TRBJ1-4; D gene ambiguous. From germline, CDR1 is SGHSA and CDR2 FRNQAP. The CDR3 runs 14 residues. Deletions cut 4 bases from V and 1 base from J, with 7 bases between. This CDR3 reads CASSYRSSNERLFF. The CDR3 DNA, read in part, is TGTGCAAGCAGCTACAGAAGTTCCAACGAAAGATTATTT.

This clone has more than one count but fewer than ten. The listed genes are named as in mouse. Read data end 1 residue before the CDR3 end; the end is taken from the germline J gene. The rearrangement uses TRBV13-3 and TRBJ2-4; a weak D match, TRBD2 (5 bases). The germline V and J ends were trimmed by 3 bases and 2 bases, with 7 bases remaining between them. The CDR3 loop spans 13 amino acids. Germline CDR1 and CDR2: NNHDY and SYVADS. The CDR3: CASSGTFQNTLYF. CDR3 bases read: TGTGCCAGCAGTGGGACTTTTCAAAACACCTTGTAC.

Concerning this clone: Genes here carry mouse names. The read ends 1 residue early relative to the CDR3; the germline J gene fills the gap. V and J are TRBV16 and TRBJ1-1; D not certain. The CDR3 runs to 13 residues. Germline V lookup: CDR1 SGHSA, CDR2 FRNQAP. V lost 0 bases, J lost 3 bases, and 5 bases lay in between. CDR3 in amino acids: CASSLDRDTEVFF. CDR3 DNA, as far as it was read: TGTGCAAGCAGCTTAGACAGAGACACAGAAGTCTTC.

This clone was recorded a few times. All gene names here are mouse names. The CDR3 end is not reached by the read, which stops 1 residue before it; the germline J gene fills it in. The gene calls are TRBV16 and TRBJ1-3, with a weak D call TRBD1 (5 bases). The germline gives CDR1 SGHSA, CDR2 FRNQAP. The CDR3 contains 14 residues. V lost 1 base to trimming and J lost 4 bases, with 8 bases between them. The DNA read from the CDR3 is TGTGCAAGCAGCTTAGGGGGACCCGGAAATACGCTCTAT. This gives the protein CASSLGGPGNTLY. The complete CDR3 sequence is CASSLGGPGNTLYF.

This clone has only a few counts. Gene and germline names: mouse. Read sequence stops 1 residue before the CDR3 end, and the germline J gene provides the missing end. The chain combines TRBV23 with TRBJ2-7; the table's D gene call, TRBD2, was not cross checked with the DNA. CDR1 is KGHTA, CDR2 FQNQQP, per germline. The CDR3 has 14 residues. Incomplete CDR3 DNA: TGCTCCAGCAGTCAAGGACTGGGGGGGCTTGAACAGTAC. This sequence encodes CSSSQGLGGLEQY. The entire CDR3 is CSSSQGLGGLEQYF.

This clone has only a few counts. Mouse gene names apply. From the germline J gene comes the end of the CDR3, since the read stops 1 residue before it. The gene calls are TRBV31 and TRBJ2-7; D may be TRBD2 (7 bases). Germline assignment: CDR1 GKSSPN and CDR2 SITVG. Trimming left V 0 bases short and J 2 bases short, with 11 bases between. The CDR3 length is 14 residues. The CDR3 reads CAWSLGWGPYEQYF. The CDR3 DNA, read in part, is TGTGCCTGGAGTCTAGGCTGGGGGCCCTATGAACAGTAC.

As to this clone: Gene names are mouse gene names. The CDR3 extends 1 residue past the end of the read, so its final part is completed from the germline J gene. The chain links TRBV17 to TRBJ2-1; 10 bases match TRBD2. The germline V gene has CDR1 MNHDT and CDR2 YYDKIL. The CDR3 has 15 residues. The trim removed 2 bases at V and 5 bases at J, leaving 3 bases unmatched. CDR3 DNA (partial): TGTGCTAGCAGTAGAACTGGGGGGGGGGATGCTGAGCAGTTC. Translating it yields CASSRTGGGDAEQF. In full, the CDR3 is CASSRTGGGDAEQFF.

This clone was found a few times. The listed genes are named as in mouse. The sample has other DNA sequences that encode this CDR3 too. The CDR3 bases that were read are TGTGCCAGCAGTCTGCCCAACGAAAGATTATTT. Translation: CASSLPNERLF. The CDR3 as a whole reads CASSLPNERLFF. This chain connects TRBV26 to TRBJ1-4; D gene uncertain. The read stops 1 residue short of the end of the CDR3; the missing end is completed from the germline J gene. The length of the CDR3 is 12 residues. The germline V gene has CDR1 KGHPV and CDR2 FQNQEV (reference sequence). Trimming removed 2 bases at V and 3 bases at J, with 1 base between.